Listed here are 4 T cell receptor beta chains from one sample, sequenced in a study of identical twins. MiXCR was run by TCRdb on the 5' RACE reads, yielding one entry per CDR3 protein. This table has hundreds of thousands of distinct CDR3 sequences, about 9.4% appearing once. Another study also made use of these data, one on yellow fever vaccine responses in identical twins.

The material sequenced was PBMCs. The receptors come from a woman between 18 and 29 years old in good health.

This clonotype was seen at least ten times. V gene TRBV28 combines with J gene TRBJ2-5, with D unresolved. The V end lost 1 base, the J end lost 5 bases, and 8 bases lay between the germline ends. There are 13 residues in the CDR3. Germline values: CDR1 MDHEN, CDR2 SYDVKM. The CDR3: CASSLSRVETQYF. For the CDR3, the DNA is TGTGCCAGCAGTTTATCCAGAGTCGAGACCCAGTACTTC.

V usage is TRBV4-2 and J usage is TRBJ2-7; D is perhaps TRBD2 (6 bases). This CDR3 has 14 residues. Germline V gives CDR1 LGHNA, CDR2 YNFKEQ. The V end was cut by 0 bases, the J end by 3 bases, with 9 bases between. CDR3 residues: CASSQDRRGYEQYF. The CDR3 nucleotides are TGTGCCAGCAGCCAAGATCGGCGGGGCTACGAGCAGTACTTC.

This clonotype has just a few counts. J is TRBJ2-5 and V is TRBV10-3; tentatively, D is TRBD2 (6 bases). Germline loops: CDR1 ENHRY, CDR2 SYGVKD. The CDR3 extends over 14 amino acids. V lost 4 bases to trimming and J lost 2 bases, with 11 bases between them. CDR3: CAISVGTSQETQYF. CDR3 nucleotides: TGTGCCATCAGTGTCGGGACTTCTCAAGAGACCCAGTACTTC.

This clonotype occurred a few times. The V gene is TRBV20-1, the J gene TRBJ2-3, with a tentative D call TRBD1 (6 bases). V was shortened by 7 bases and J by 5 bases, with 10 bases between the two germline ends. This CDR3 has 11 amino acids. Germline assignment: CDR1 DFQATT and CDR2 SNEGSKA (reference sequence). DNA of the CDR3: TGCAGTGGTACAGGGATAGATACGCAGTATTTT. Protein: CSGTGIDTQYF.